This TCR beta chain was identified during a study of CD8+ T cells in alopecia areata (dated by TCRdb to 2017 to 2018). With regard to the full study: The treated patients took part in an open-label pilot trial in which moderate-to-severe alopecia areata was treated with oral tofacitinib at 5 to 10 mg twice daily. Human TCRbeta sequencing covered scalp tissue and sorted CD4+ and CD8+ peripheral blood T cells from patchy and totalis/universalis alopecia areata patients and healthy controls. Patients on tofacitinib were biopsied at baseline and after 4 and 24 weeks of treatment, and several of the patients also had a later scalp biopsy. TCRbeta CDR3 regions were amplified by immunoSEQ multiplex PCR with 35 Vbeta forward and 13 Jbeta reverse primers. To study T cell clonal expansion in alopecia areata, the researchers applied high-throughput TCRbeta sequencing to both the C3H/HeJ mouse model and human patients. RNA was extracted with the PAXgene miRNA kit for fixed scalp, the miRNeasy kit for PBMCs, and the RNeasy kit for mouse skin. In treated patients, disease severity was measured using the SALT score, which gives the percentage of scalp surface area affected. Clonality in the scalp was compared among normal scalp (n=4), patchy alopecia areata scalp (n=8), and alopecia totalis/universalis scalp (n=8). Tofacitinib was given for 6 to 18 months, followed by 6 months of follow-up off drug to assess delayed response and recurrence. What the work shows at the level of the full study, not this receptor alone: During tofacitinib treatment, many expanded lesional clones stuck around in both scalp and blood, and this persistence may partly explain why relapse happens after treatment is stopped. Higher clonality and more expanded CD8+ clones were observed in lesional scalp than in normal scalp, particularly in alopecia totalis/universalis, a finding suggestive of antigenic drive. Unlike mouse skin, where gammadelta T cells dominate, normal human skin contains resident alphabeta T cells that get sequenced too, which complicates analysis of the scalp TCR repertoire. Shared TCR sequences between patients were less evident than in mice, which may be partly attributable to HLA diversity in the patient population. Because the treated cohort was small and had only one nonresponder, larger studies are needed to examine links between baseline CD8+ expansion and response. With tofacitinib, both scalp clonality and the number of expanded CD8+ clones among the top 100 scalp clones went down significantly.

Libraries came from the immunoSEQ multiplex PCR assay. RNA was extracted from all samples and reverse transcribed into cDNA as template for TCR sequencing. First-strand cDNA was synthesized with SuperScript III using a 2:1 mix of oligo-dT and random hexamers. A synthetic immune receptor repertoire was used to measure amplification bias, and any remaining bias was corrected computationally. The original pipeline was this. Raw reads were preprocessed for error removal, and CDR3 was defined according to IMGT conventions as running from the conserved cysteine to phenylalanine. To get clonality, Shannon entropy was normalized by log2 of the number of productive unique TCRs and the result was subtracted from 1. Whether each scalp clone was CD4 or CD8 was inferred by checking scalp TCRbeta sequences against the CD4 and CD8 repertoires from sorted blood. TCRdb carries this immuneACCESS record with in-frame sequences only. Its versions omit some clonotypes, under half of them owing to an unresolved V gene in the studies checked, with the rest unexplained. D and trimming were read from the DNA, whereas the V and J calls and clone size are those reported in that table. This sample has approximately 150,000 clones in its table, and approximately 59% of those were observed once. The ten largest clones represent approximately 16% of the sample.

A single count supports this clone. This receptor's antigen is unknown. Base quality data are lacking; no much larger clone is found one base away. The trim is 6 bases for V and 9 bases for J, with a gap of 15 bases between the germline ends. Inclusive of the bounding cysteine and phenylalanine, the CDR3 is 13 residues long. Only the CDR3 region is kept as DNA, spanning 39 bases read in frame from base 1. The germline V gene (reference sequence) provides CDR1 GTSNPN and CDR2 SVGIG. The treatment or condition label, read with the paper, signifies: oral pan-JAK inhibitor, 5-10 mg twice daily. Lesional scalp punch biopsies and peripheral blood were obtained from alopecia areata patients. PBMCs were separated by density centrifugation and stained for CD3, CD4 and CD8, after which CD4+ and CD8+ T cells were sorted on a FACSAria.

This receptor was identified in a human donor with alopecia areata. The chain links TRBV30 with TRBJ1-6; TRBD1 is possibly the D segment (6 matching bases). The sample here was CD4+ T cells sorted from blood, taken at approximately week 61, from a patient treated with tofacitinib. The DNA sequence is as follows: TGTGCCTGCCAGGGGTTACTCCCTTCACCCCTCCACTTT. It encodes CACQGLLPSPLHF.